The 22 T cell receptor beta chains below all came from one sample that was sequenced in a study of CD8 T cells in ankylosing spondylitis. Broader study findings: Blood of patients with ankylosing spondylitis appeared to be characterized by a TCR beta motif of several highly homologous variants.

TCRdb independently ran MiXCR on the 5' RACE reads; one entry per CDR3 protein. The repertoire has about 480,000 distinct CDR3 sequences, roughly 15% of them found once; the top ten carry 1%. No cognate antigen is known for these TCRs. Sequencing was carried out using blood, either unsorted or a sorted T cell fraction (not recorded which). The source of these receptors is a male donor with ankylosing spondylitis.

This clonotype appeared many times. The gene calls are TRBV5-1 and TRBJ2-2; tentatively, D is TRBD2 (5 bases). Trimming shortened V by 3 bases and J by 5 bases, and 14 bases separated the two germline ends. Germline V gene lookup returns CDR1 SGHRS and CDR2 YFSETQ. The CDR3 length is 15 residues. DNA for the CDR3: TGCGCCAGCAGCTCGTCCCCCTCGGGAACCGGGGAGCTGTTTTTT. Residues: CASSSSPSGTGELFF.

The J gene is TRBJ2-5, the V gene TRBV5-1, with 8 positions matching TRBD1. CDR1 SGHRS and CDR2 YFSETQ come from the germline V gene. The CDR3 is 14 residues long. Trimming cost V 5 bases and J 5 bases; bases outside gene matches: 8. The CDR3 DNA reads TGCGCCAGCAGTTACCAGGGGGCAGGGGAGACCCAGTACTTC. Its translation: CASSYQGAGETQYF.

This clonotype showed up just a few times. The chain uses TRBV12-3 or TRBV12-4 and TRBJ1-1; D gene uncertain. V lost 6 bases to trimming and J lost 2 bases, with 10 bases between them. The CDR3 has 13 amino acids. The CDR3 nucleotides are TGTGCCAGCAGCTATGAGTCAAACACTGAAGCTTTCTTT. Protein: CASSYESNTEAFF.

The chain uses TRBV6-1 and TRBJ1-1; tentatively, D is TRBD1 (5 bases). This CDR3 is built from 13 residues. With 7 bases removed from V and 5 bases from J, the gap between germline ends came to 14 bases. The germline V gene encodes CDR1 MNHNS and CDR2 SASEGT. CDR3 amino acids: CASTGGVQTEAFF. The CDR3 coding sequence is TGTGCCAGCACCGGGGGGGTTCAAACTGAAGCTTTCTTT.

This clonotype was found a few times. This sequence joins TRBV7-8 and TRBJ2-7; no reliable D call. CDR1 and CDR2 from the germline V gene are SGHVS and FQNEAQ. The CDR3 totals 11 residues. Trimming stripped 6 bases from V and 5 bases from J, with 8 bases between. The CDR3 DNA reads TGTGCCAGCAGGACGGTCGACGAGCAGTACTTC. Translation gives CASRTVDEQYF.

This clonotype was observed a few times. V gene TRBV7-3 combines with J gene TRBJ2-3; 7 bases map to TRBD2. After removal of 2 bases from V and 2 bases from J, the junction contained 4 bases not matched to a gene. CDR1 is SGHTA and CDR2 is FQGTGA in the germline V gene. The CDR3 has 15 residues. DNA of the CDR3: TGTGCCAGCAGCTTACAGCGGGGTAACACAGATACGCAGTATTTT. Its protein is CASSLQRGNTDTQYF.

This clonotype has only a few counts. The CDR3 is CSAREGSSGSGYTF. CDR3 in DNA: TGCAGTGCTAGAGAGGGTTCATCGGGAAGTGGCTACACCTTC. The chain is built from TRBV20-1 and TRBJ1-2, with D unclear. The V end lost 0 bases, the J end lost 7 bases, and 15 bases lay between the germline ends. CDR3 length: 14 amino acids. Germline V lookup: CDR1 DFQATT, CDR2 SNEGSKA (reference sequence).

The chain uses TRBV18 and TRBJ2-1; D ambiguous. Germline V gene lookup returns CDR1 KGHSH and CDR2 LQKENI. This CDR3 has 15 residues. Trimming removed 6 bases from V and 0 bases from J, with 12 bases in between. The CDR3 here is CASSRDLSSYNEQFF. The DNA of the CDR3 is TGTGCCAGCTCTCGAGACCTGAGCTCCTACAATGAGCAGTTCTTC.

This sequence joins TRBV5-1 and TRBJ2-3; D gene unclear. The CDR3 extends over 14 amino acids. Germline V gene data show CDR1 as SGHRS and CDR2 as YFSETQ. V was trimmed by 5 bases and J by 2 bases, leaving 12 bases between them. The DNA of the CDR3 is TGCGCCAGCAGGCTTCAGAAGACCACAGATACGCAGTATTTT. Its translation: CASRLQKTTDTQYF.

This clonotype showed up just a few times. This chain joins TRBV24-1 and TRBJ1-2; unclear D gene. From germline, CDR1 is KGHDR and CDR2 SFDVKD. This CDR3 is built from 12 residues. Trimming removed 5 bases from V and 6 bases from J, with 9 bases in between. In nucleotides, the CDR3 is TGTGCCACCAGTGGATCGGACCATGGCTACACCTTC. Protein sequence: CATSGSDHGYTF.

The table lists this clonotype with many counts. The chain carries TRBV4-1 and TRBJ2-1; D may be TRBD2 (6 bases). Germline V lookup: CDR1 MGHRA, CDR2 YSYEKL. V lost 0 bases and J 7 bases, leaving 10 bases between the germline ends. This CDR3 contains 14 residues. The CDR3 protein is CASSQELAVNEQFF. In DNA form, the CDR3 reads TGCGCCAGCAGCCAAGAACTAGCTGTGAATGAGCAGTTCTTC.

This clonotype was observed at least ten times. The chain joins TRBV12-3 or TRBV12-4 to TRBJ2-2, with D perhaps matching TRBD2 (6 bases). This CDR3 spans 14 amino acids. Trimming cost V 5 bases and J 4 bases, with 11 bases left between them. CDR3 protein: CASSRSGSTGELFF. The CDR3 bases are TGTGCCAGCAGTAGATCCGGGAGCACCGGGGAGCTGTTTTTT.

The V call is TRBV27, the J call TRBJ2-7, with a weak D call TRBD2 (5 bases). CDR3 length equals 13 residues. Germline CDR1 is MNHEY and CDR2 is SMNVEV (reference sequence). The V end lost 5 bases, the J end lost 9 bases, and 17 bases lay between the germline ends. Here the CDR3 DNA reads TGTGCCAGCAGTCCCGCGGCCTACGAGGGGCAGTACTTC. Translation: CASSPAAYEGQYF.

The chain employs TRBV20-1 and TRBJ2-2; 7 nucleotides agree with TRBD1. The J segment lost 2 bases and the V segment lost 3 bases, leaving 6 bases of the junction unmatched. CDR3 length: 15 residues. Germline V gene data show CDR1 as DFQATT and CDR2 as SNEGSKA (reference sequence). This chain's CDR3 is CSASYRGSNTGELFF. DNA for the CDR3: TGCAGTGCTAGTTACAGGGGCAGTAACACCGGGGAGCTGTTTTTT.

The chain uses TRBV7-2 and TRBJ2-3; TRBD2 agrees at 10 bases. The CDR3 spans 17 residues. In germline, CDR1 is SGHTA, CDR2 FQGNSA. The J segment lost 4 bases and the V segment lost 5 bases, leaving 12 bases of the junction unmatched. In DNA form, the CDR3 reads TGTGCCAGCAGCCGCGGGGGTAGCGGGAGGTCCCCAGATACGCAGTATTTT. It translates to CASSRGGSGRSPDTQYF.

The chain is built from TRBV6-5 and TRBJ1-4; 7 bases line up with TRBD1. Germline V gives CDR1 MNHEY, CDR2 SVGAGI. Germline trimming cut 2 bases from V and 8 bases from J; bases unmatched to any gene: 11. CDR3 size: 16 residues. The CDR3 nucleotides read TGTGCCAGCAGTTACGCCTTTGGGGGAGGGGGCGAAAAACTGTTTTTT. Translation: CASSYAFGGGGEKLFF.

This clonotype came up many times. CDR3 sequence reads: CASSLDGGYNQPQHF. The CDR3 DNA reads TGCGCCAGCAGCTTGGACGGGGGATACAATCAGCCCCAGCATTTT. The chain recombines TRBV5-1 with TRBJ1-5; D is possibly TRBD1 (5 bases). The ends were cut back, 0 bases at V and 3 bases at J, with 10 bases in the middle. CDR3 length: 15 amino acids. CDR1 and CDR2 from the germline V gene are SGHRS and YFSETQ.

CDR3 protein: CASSSTAGASFDEQYF. The CDR3 region has the DNA TGTGCCAGCAGCTCAACTGCCGGGGCGTCCTTCGACGAGCAGTACTTC. This rearrangement joins TRBV9 to TRBJ2-7; tentatively, D is TRBD1 or TRBD2 (5 bases each). The CDR3 covers 16 residues. V was clipped by 4 bases and J by 5 bases, with 22 bases between them. Per germline, CDR1 SGDLS and CDR2 YYNGEE.

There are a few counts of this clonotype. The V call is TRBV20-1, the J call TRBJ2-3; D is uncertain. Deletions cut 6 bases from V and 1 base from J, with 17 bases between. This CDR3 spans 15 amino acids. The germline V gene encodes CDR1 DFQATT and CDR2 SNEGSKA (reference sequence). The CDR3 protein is CSAQVGPWGTDTQYF. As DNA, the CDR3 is TGCAGTGCCCAAGTAGGGCCTTGGGGCACAGATACGCAGTATTTT.

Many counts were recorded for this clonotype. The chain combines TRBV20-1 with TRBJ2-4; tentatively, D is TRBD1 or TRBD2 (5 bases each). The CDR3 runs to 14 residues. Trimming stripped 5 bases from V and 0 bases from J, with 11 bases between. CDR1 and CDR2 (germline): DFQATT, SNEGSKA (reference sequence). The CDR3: CSALGRGAKNIQYF. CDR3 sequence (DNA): TGCAGTGCTTTGGGACGGGGAGCCAAAAACATTCAGTACTTC.

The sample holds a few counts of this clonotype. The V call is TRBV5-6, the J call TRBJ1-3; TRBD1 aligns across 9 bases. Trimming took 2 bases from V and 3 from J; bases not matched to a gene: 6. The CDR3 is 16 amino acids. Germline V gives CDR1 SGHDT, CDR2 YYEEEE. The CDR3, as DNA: TGTGCCAGCAGCTTCTCGGGGACAGGGAGTGGAAACACCATATATTTT. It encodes CASSFSGTGSGNTIYF.

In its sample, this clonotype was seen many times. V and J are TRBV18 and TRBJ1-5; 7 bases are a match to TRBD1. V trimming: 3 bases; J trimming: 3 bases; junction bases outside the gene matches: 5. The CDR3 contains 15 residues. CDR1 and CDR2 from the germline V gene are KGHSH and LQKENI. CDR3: CASSPDTGDNQPQHF. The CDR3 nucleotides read TGTGCCAGCTCACCGGACACAGGGGACAATCAGCCCCAGCATTTT.